This passage covers 22 T cell receptor beta chains from one sample sequenced in a study of T cells in localized non-small cell lung cancer (TCRdb year 2020). Library generation was performed with the immunoSEQ multiplex PCR assay. The table was pulled from immuneACCESS by TCRdb, which kept in-frame rearrangements only. Such tables lose some clones; where checked, under half of the loss comes from unresolved V genes, and the rest has no known cause. In all, the sample holds about 41,000 clones, and about 88% of those were seen once. The ten largest make up less than 3.5% of the sample. The specimen was peripheral blood, collected before any cancer treatment. These receptors were taken from a female donor older than 55 with stage I squamous cell lung carcinoma.

This sequence joins TRBV9 and TRBJ1-2, with D possibly being TRBD1 (5 bases). The CDR3 contains 11 residues. Germline V lookup: CDR1 SGDLS, CDR2 YYNGEE. The ends were cut back, 6 bases at V and 10 bases at J, with 13 bases in the middle. The CDR3 sequence is CASTRGGDYTF. The CDR3, as DNA: TGTGCCAGCACCCGGGGAGGGGACTACACCTTC. The variable domain in full, with the rest retrieved from reference TRBV9 and TRBJ1-2, is DSGVTQTPKHLITATGQRVTLRCSPRSGDLSVYWYQQSLDQGLQFLIQYYNGEERAKGNILERFSAQQFPDLHSELNLSSLELGDSALYFCASTRGGDYTFGSGTRLTVV.

This clone occurred once. V is TRBV5-3 and J is TRBJ2-3, with D possibly TRBD1 on 8 matching bases. TRBV5-3 is classed as an ORF, of uncertain function. With 0 bases removed from V and 6 bases from J, the gap between germline ends came to 20 bases. The CDR3 totals 17 residues. This CDR3 is CARSLDGDRGGKDTQYF. CDR3 DNA sequence: TGTGCCAGAAGCTTGGATGGAGACAGGGGAGGGAAGGATACGCAGTATTTT.

The chain couples TRBV15 to TRBJ2-1; D is possibly TRBD2 (7 bases). V lost 1 base and J lost 2, with 12 bases in between. The CDR3 runs 16 residues. Germline-derived CDR1 and CDR2 are LNHNV and YYDKDF (reference sequence). The CDR3 here is CATSRGAGAAYNEQFF. Written as DNA, the CDR3 is TGTGCCACCAGCAGAGGGGCGGGGGCGGCCTACAATGAGCAGTTCTTC.

The genes are TRBV5-1 and TRBJ1-2; D gene unclear. Germline-derived CDR1 and CDR2 are SGHRS and YFSETQ. The CDR3 totals 15 residues. Trimming took off 3 bases at V and 4 bases at J, with 16 bases between the two ends. The CDR3 DNA reads as TGCGCCAGCAGCTCCCCGGAACAGACCTTCTATGGCTACACCTTC. Protein: CASSSPEQTFYGYTF.

The chain is built from TRBV11-3 and TRBJ2-6; D is possibly TRBD1 or TRBD2 (5 bases each). Trimming took off 4 bases at V and 4 bases at J, with 11 bases between the two ends. From germline, CDR1 is SGHNT and CDR2 YENEEA. CDR3 length: 15 residues. CDR3 sequence reads: CASSSQGAGANVLTF. CDR3 in DNA: TGTGCCAGCAGCTCCCAGGGAGCCGGGGCCAACGTCCTGACTTTC.

This clone was seen a handful of times. Mismatch with germline at one junction end may stem from a read error. The chain uses TRBV18 and TRBJ2-7; tentatively, D is TRBD2 (6 bases). The CDR3 extends over 14 amino acids. CDR1 KGHSH and CDR2 LQKENI come from the germline V gene. CDR3 region: CASSSPGLPNEQYF. The CDR3 DNA reads TGTGCCAGCTCATCACCGGGACTTCCCAACGAGCAGTACTTC.

The chain couples TRBV5-8 to TRBJ1-5; D gene uncertain. V was cut by 0 bases and J by 0 bases, with 10 bases left in between. This CDR3 contains 16 residues. Per germline, CDR1 SGHTS and CDR2 YDEGEE. The CDR3 nucleotides read TGTGCCAGCAGCTTGGATGGTCGAGGTAGCAATCAGCCCCAGCATTTT. Its protein is CASSLDGRGSNQPQHF.

With respect to this clone: The sample has other DNA sequences that encode this CDR3 too. This chain connects TRBV5-6 to TRBJ2-4; a possible D gene is TRBD1 (6 bases). Trimming left V 1 base short and J 4 bases short, with 9 bases between. The germline CDR1 and CDR2 sequences are SGHDT and YYEEEE. The CDR3 loop spans 14 amino acids. The CDR3 DNA sequence: TGTGCCAGCAGCTTGCCGGGACAAAAAAACATTCAGTACTTC. As protein: CASSLPGQKNIQYF.

This chain joins TRBV19 and TRBJ1-5; D ambiguous. Looked up from germline, CDR1 is LNHDA and CDR2 is SQIVND (reference sequence). Trimming removed 5 bases from V and 0 bases from J, with 8 bases in between. This CDR3 region has 14 residues. In nucleotides, the CDR3 is TGTGCCAGTAGTCAGACATATAGCAATCAGCCCCAGCATTTT. Translated: CASSQTYSNQPQHF.

In its sample, this clone was seen once. This sequence joins TRBV19 and TRBJ2-6, with D possibly TRBD2 on 5 matching bases. Germline CDR1 and CDR2: LNHDA and SQIVND (reference sequence). The V and J ends lost 6 bases and 0 bases respectively, with 15 bases between them. The CDR3 loop spans 17 amino acids. The CDR3 sequence is CASRIRGRGSGANVLTF. As DNA, the CDR3 is TGTGCCAGTAGGATACGGGGTCGAGGCTCTGGGGCCAACGTCCTGACTTTC.

The chain carries TRBV2 and TRBJ1-6; D gene unclear. The CDR3 has 13 residues. The V gene's germline CDR1 is SNHLY and CDR2 FYNNEI. Deletions cut 5 bases from V and 8 bases from J, with 10 bases between. CDR3 amino acids: CASSPQQHSPLHF. The CDR3 region has the DNA TGTGCCAGCAGTCCACAACAGCATTCACCCCTCCACTTT.

The chain employs TRBV7-2 and TRBJ2-3, with D maybe TRBD2 (5 bases). Germline V gene data show CDR1 as SGHTA and CDR2 as FQGNSA. V was shortened by 5 bases and J by 3 bases, with 9 bases between the two germline ends. The CDR3 runs to 13 residues. The CDR3 DNA sequence: TGTGCCAGCAGCAGGAGGTGGACAGATACGCAGTATTTT. This sequence encodes CASSRRWTDTQYF.

This clone appeared a few times. This rearrangement joins TRBV5-4 to TRBJ2-4; 7 bases are shared with TRBD2. This CDR3 contains 16 residues. Trimming took 4 bases from V and 6 from J; bases not matched to a gene: 13. Germline V CDR1 and CDR2: SGHNT, YYREEE (reference sequence). The chain's CDR3 is CASSLTGEGWGNIQYF. CDR3 DNA sequence: TGTGCCAGCAGCCTGACGGGGGAGGGGTGGGGAAACATTCAGTACTTC.

V gene TRBV7-8 combines with J gene TRBJ2-5; possible D gene TRBD2, 5 bases. The J call may be wrong; the DNA end is better matched by TRBJ2-7. Germline V gives CDR1 SGHVS, CDR2 FQNEAQ. This CDR3 region has 15 residues. CDR3 in amino acids: CASSPERRTHYEQYF. Here the CDR3 DNA reads TGTGCCAGCAGCCCTGAGCGGAGGACCCACTACGAGCAGTACTTC.

J is TRBJ2-3 and V is TRBV9; 11 positions agree with TRBD2. The CDR3 has 17 residues. The junction had 7 bases not matched to a gene; V was cut back by 4 bases and J by 0 bases. Germline V gives CDR1 SGDLS, CDR2 YYNGEE. CDR3 DNA: TGTGCCAGCAGCTATAATAGCGGGAGGGAGAGCACAGATACGCAGTATTTT. Residues: CASSYNSGRESTDTQYF.

The chain couples TRBV9 to TRBJ2-3, with 12 bases fitting TRBD2. This CDR3 has 15 amino acids. Germline CDR1 SGDLS, CDR2 YYNGEE. V gave up 3 bases and J gave up 4 bases; unmatched junction bases: 3. The CDR3, as DNA: TGTGCCAGCAGCGGACTAGCGGGAGTTCCAGATACGCAGTATTTT. It codes for CASSGLAGVPDTQYF.

The table lists this clone with a few counts. The chain combines TRBV27 with TRBJ2-7, with 10 positions matching TRBD1. Trimming removed 3 bases from V and 5 bases from J; junction bases left unmatched: 10. This CDR3 is built from 16 residues. From germline, CDR1 is MNHEY and CDR2 SMNVEV (reference sequence). For the CDR3, the DNA is TGTGCCAGCAGTTTTGTTGGCGGGGACAGGGGCCACGAGCAGTACTTC. Translating it yields CASSFVGGDRGHEQYF.

V is TRBV30 and J is TRBJ1-3; D possibly corresponds to TRBD1 (6 bases). The CDR3 is 15 residues long. V was cut by 0 bases and J by 2 bases, with 11 bases left in between. Germline CDR1 GTSNPN, CDR2 SVGIG (reference sequence). Written as DNA, the CDR3 is TGTGCCTGGAGTGTGGACAGCGGCCCTGGAAACACCATATATTTT. Encoded protein: CAWSVDSGPGNTIYF. Drawing the rest from reference TRBV30 and TRBJ1-3, the complete variable domain is SQTIHQWPATLVQPVGSPLSLECTVEGTSNPNLYWYRQAAGRGLQLLFYSVGIGQISSEVPQNLSASRPQDRQFILSSKKLLLSDSGFYLCAWSVDSGPGNTIYFGEGSWLTVV.

The genes are TRBV2 and TRBJ2-7; unclear D gene. CDR1 SNHLY and CDR2 FYNNEI come from the germline V gene. CDR3 length: 14 amino acids. V dropped 3 bases and J dropped 3 bases, with 12 bases sitting between them. This CDR3 reads CASSEFWGIYEQYF. DNA for the CDR3: TGTGCCAGCAGTGAGTTTTGGGGTATCTACGAGCAGTACTTC.

V gene TRBV7-2 combines with J gene TRBJ1-3; the D is unclear. The CDR3 is made up of 14 amino acids. Germline CDR1 and CDR2: SGHTA and FQGNSA. V lost 5 bases to trimming and J lost 0 bases, with 8 bases between them. In nucleotides, the CDR3 is TGTGCCAGCAGCCTCAGTGGCTCTGGAAACACCATATATTTT. Translating it yields CASSLSGSGNTIYF. The full variable domain, completed using reference TRBV7-2 and TRBJ1-3, is GAGVSQSPSNKVTEKGKDVELRCDPISGHTALYWYRQSLGQGLEFLIYFQGNSAPDKSGLPSDRFSAERTGGSVSTLTIQRTQQEDSAVYLCASSLSGSGNTIYFGEGSWLTVV.

The chain links TRBV2 to TRBJ1-3, with D hard to call. V was cut by 1 base and J by 0 bases, with 4 bases left in between. Germline CDR1 SNHLY, CDR2 FYNNEI. The CDR3 totals 14 residues. This CDR3 reads CASSEGDSGNTIYF. For the CDR3, the DNA is TGTGCCAGCAGTGAAGGAGACTCTGGAAACACCATATATTTT.

The chain links TRBV5-4 to TRBJ1-4, with D unresolved. CDR3 size: 13 residues. V was cut by 2 bases and J by 0 bases, with 2 bases left in between. Germline CDR1 is SGHNT and CDR2 is YYREEE (reference sequence). The chain's CDR3 is CASSFSTNEKLFF. The CDR3 bases are TGTGCCAGCAGCTTTTCAACTAATGAAAAACTGTTTTTT.